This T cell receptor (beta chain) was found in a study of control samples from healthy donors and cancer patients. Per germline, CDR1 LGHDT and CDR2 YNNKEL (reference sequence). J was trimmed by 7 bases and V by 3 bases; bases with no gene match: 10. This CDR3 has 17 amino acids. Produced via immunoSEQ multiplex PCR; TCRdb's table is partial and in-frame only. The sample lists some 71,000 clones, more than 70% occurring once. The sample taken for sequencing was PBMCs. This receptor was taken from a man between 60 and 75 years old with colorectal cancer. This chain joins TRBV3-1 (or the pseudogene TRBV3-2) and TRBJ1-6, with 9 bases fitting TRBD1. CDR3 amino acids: CASSQSGQGPRNSPLHF. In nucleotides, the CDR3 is TGTGCCAGCAGCCAGTCGGGACAGGGCCCACGCAATTCACCCCTCCACTTT.